This T cell receptor (beta chain) stems from a study of vaccination effects on CD4 cells after COVID-19. Notes on this clone: Its antigen is as yet unknown.

Germline values: CDR1 SGHRS, CDR2 YFSETQ. The V and J ends lost 0 bases and 1 base respectively, with 10 bases between them. CDR3 length equals 15 residues. The table came from immunoSEQ multiplex PCR; TCRdb's copy has only in-frame clones and leaves some out. The repertoire holds more than 15,000 clones, with about 76% as singletons. Antigen-specific CD4+ T cells were expanded (with viral peptide pools) by the ViraFEST assay ahead of sequencing. Cells that had been cultured for 10 days were the source of isolated CD4+ T cells. A PCR test confirmed that the person had SARS-CoV-2 infection between March and December 2020. Each person got two doses of an mRNA SARS-CoV-2 vaccine, BNT162b2 or mRNA-1273.

The chain combines TRBV5-1 with TRBJ1-2, with D perhaps matching TRBD1 (6 bases). Source: CD4+ T cells from PBMCs cultured with SARS-CoV-2 spike peptides, taken after COVID-19 vaccination. The clonotype was recovered from a human donor who had a prior SARS-CoV-2 infection. This CDR3 is CASSLDGTFNYGYTF. CDR3 sequence (DNA): TGCGCCAGCAGCTTGGACGGGACATTTAACTATGGCTACACCTTC.